This T cell receptor beta chain derives from a study of blood T cell repertoires in COVID-19. The overall study: Samples representing acute and convalescent COVID-19 were sourced from the United States, Italy and Spain.

Trimming removed 0 bases at V and 0 bases at J, with 7 bases between. This CDR3 is 15 amino acids long. CDR1 is SGDLS, CDR2 YYNGEE, per germline. TCRdb's table, derived via immunoSEQ multiplex PCR, lists solely in-frame clones and lacks some. The sample yields roughly 260,000 clones, 82% seen once. The clonotype originates from a woman between 70 and 85 years old with acute or convalescent COVID-19. The chain links TRBV9 to TRBJ2-1; D not certain. Sequencing was carried out using peripheral blood. The CDR3 is CASSVAGASYNEQFF. The CDR3 DNA follows: TGTGCCAGCAGCGTAGCTGGAGCCTCCTACAATGAGCAGTTCTTC.